This TCR beta chain comes out of a study of T cells after yellow fever vaccination. Background on the study: Fractions containing few cells were prepared with SMART-Seq v4 Ultra Low Input. Study outcomes and limitations: A limited proportion of clonotypes was detected within both the CD4 and CD8 compartments. Post-booster samples contained most primary-vaccination clones (nearly 98% CD4, around 88% CD8).

For this clonotype: The antigen is undetermined.

The CDR3 contains 16 residues. Germline assignment: CDR1 SGDLS and CDR2 YYNGEE. V lost 0 bases and J lost 9, with 16 bases in between. MiXCR, run by TCRdb on the 5' RACE reads, gives a single entry per CDR3 protein. The table lists approximately 330,000 distinct CDR3 sequences, approximately 13% of them singletons. This chain connects TRBV9 to TRBJ1-6, with D tentatively TRBD1 (5 bases). This clonotype was sampled from a man younger than 35 who received the YFV17D yellow fever vaccine. This material consisted of CD4+ T cells sorted from PBMCs, taken 15 days after the yellow fever booster vaccination. Here the CDR3 reads CASSVEGVPRGSPLHF. The CDR3, as DNA: TGTGCCAGCAGCGTAGAAGGGGTCCCACGGGGTTCACCCCTCCACTTT.